These 2 T cell receptor beta chains share one sample of origin, sequenced in a study of cytomegalovirus exposure and HLA in healthy donors (dated by TCRdb to between 2016 and 2019). To prepare the library, the immunoSEQ multiplex PCR assay was applied. For the multiplex PCR, a mixture combining 60 forward primers for TCR Vbeta segments and 13 reverse primers for TCR Jbeta segments was used. Here the immuneACCESS table is served through TCRdb, limited to in-frame sequences with V and J called. Missing clones are a known gap in these copies; in checked studies unresolved V genes cover under half, and the rest lacks a known reason. Here the sample has 100,000 to 130,000 clones; 55% to 85% occur a single time. 7% to 8% of the sample lies in the top ten. Material: PBMCs. Receptors originate from a man younger than 45 in good health and CMV-seronegative.

This clone has just a few counts. This sequence joins TRBV7-6 and TRBJ2-4; 11 bases fit TRBD1. Looked up from germline, CDR1 is SGHVS and CDR2 is FNYEAQ. With V trimmed by 3 bases and J by 6 bases, 4 bases remained unmatched. CDR3 length equals 15 residues. This chain's CDR3 is CASSFGQGAGNIQYF. Here the CDR3 DNA reads TGTGCCAGCAGCTTCGGACAGGGGGCAGGAAACATTCAGTACTTC.

The chain recombines TRBV13 with TRBJ2-1; TRBD2 matches 11 bases. V was pared by 4 bases and J by 5 bases, with 10 bases of the junction left unmatched. CDR1 PRHDT and CDR2 FYEKMQ come from the germline V gene (reference sequence). CDR3 size: 17 residues. CDR3 in amino acids: CASSSPPGLAVHNEQFF. DNA for the CDR3: TGTGCCAGCAGCTCACCCCCGGGACTAGCGGTACACAATGAGCAGTTCTTC.